Sequencing of this TCR beta chain was carried out in a study of T cells in Graves' hyperthyroidism and ophthalmopathy. CDR1 and CDR2 (germline): MNHNS, SASEGT. The CDR3 spans 16 residues. The V gene lost 6 bases and the J gene lost 5 bases, with 20 bases spanning the gap. TCR beta CDR3 regions were amplified from RNA. RT-PCR in the first round (using the HTBI primer set) targeted the TCR CDR3. TCRdb recomputed calls from the multiplex PCR reads with MiXCR, one row per CDR3 protein. The sample holds roughly 650,000 distinct CDR3 sequences, 15% to 20% seen once. Material for sequencing was blood. The chain couples TRBV6-1 to TRBJ2-1, with D perhaps being TRBD1 or TRBD2 (8 bases each). The TCR sequence derives from a woman in her thirties or forties with Graves' ophthalmopathy. The CDR3 loop is CASSATGGREDNEQFF. Written as DNA, the CDR3 is TGTGCCAGCAGCGCAACAGGGGGGCGGGAGGACAATGAGCAGTTCTTC.